This T cell receptor beta chain came from a study of T cell responses to AZD1222 COVID-19 vaccine (dated by TCRdb to the early 2020s). For context, the study as a whole: AZD1222 recipients with second doses at about 4 weeks or about 12 weeks were pooled, because spike-specific TCR depth and breadth did not differ between schedules. Trial participants were enrolled into age subgroups of 18-55, 56-69 and 70-plus years, which contained about 150, 27 and 61 TCR-sequenced participants, respectively. A total of roughly 240 trial participants underwent TCR sequencing, of whom 200 to 220 received two doses of AZD1222 and 26 received two doses of the MenACWY control vaccine. Findings and caveats that apply to the study as a whole: Conclusions about previously exposed vaccinees were limited because only six or seven AZD1222 recipients were SARS-CoV-2 seropositive at baseline. Because no day 14 peak-response samples were available, repertoires were characterized only after the peak T cell response. Reportedly, almost half of the unique spike-specific TCRs recognized epitopes lying outside the regions that are mutated in the B.1.351 and B.1.1.7 variants. Vaccine-associated CD4 TCRs spanned the whole spike protein, with dominant responses in regions 160-218 and 743-854. The 56-69-year group was small, and its depth increase did not reach significance, likely because of low power. A significant rise in spike-specific TCR breadth and depth was observed after two AZD1222 doses relative to day 0 and relative to MenACWY recipients. Most participants were white British and females outnumbered males, and the authors suggested that clonal diversity may have been underestimated.

What this sample's time point label stands for: baseline before first vaccination. The vaccinee samples were drawn from two UK trials, COV001 and COV002, one of which was a single-blind randomized controlled phase 2/3 trial testing AZD1222 (ChAdOx1 nCoV-19) in healthy adults. For TCRbeta chain sequencing, PBMC samples were collected from trial participants at day 0 and at day 28 after the second dose. This clone was observed a few times. Its antigen has not been determined. Base qualities are missing; no much larger clone stands one base away. The CDR3 regions of human TCRbeta chains were analyzed by immunosequencing. The original pipeline was this. TCRs in the repertoires were compared against a reference library of SARS-CoV-2-specific TCRs that had been generated with the MIRA antigen-specificity platform. Breadth meant the fraction of unique TCRs that were SARS-CoV-2-associated, whereas depth meant the fraction of total T cells that were SARS-CoV-2-associated. Each spike-specific TCR was assigned to its reactive spike region and to a CD4 or CD8 class using the MIRA data. Log10-transformed breadth and depth values were compared by one-way ANOVA with Sidak's multiple comparisons tests. Here the immuneACCESS table is served through TCRdb, limited to in-frame sequences with V and J called. Missing clones are a known gap in these copies; in checked studies unresolved V genes cover under half, and the rest lacks a known reason. V, J and clone size derive from that table, while D and trimming were established from the DNA sequence. Recorded for this sample are some 150,000 clones; about 92% of them occurred a single time. The ten largest clonotypes hold 1.5% to 2% of the sample.

The sample was peripheral blood, taken on day 0 of AZD1222 vaccination. The clonotype was recovered from an adult in good health.

The DNA sequence is given as TGTGCCAGCTCACCAGGACTGAATGAAAAACTGTTTTTT. This is translated as CASSPGLNEKLFF. Recombination linked TRBV18 to TRBJ1-4, with the D gene not confidently named. Between the V and J ends, shortened by 2 bases and 5 bases respectively, the junction contains 6 bases. Counted from cysteine to phenylalanine, this CDR3 has 13 amino acids. This entry keeps only the CDR3 DNA: 39 bases, framed from base 1. The CDR1 and CDR2 encoded by the germline V gene are KGHSH and LQKENI.